Each of the 8 T cell receptor beta chains below was sequenced from the same sample in a study of cytomegalovirus exposure and HLA in healthy donors. PCR used 60 Vbeta primers and 13 Jbeta primers. Sequencing used immunoSEQ multiplex PCR; TCRdb keeps in-frame clones, though not all of them. The data hold some 100,000 clones, with under 80% observed a single time. The source material was PBMCs. All receptors derive from a woman aged 45 to 65 in good health and CMV-seropositive.

The rearrangement uses TRBV6-6 and TRBJ2-3; D gene ambiguous. Germline V gene sequence: CDR1 MNHNY, CDR2 SVGAGI (reference sequence). The CDR3 length is 14 residues. Trimming stripped 6 bases from V and 2 bases from J, with 12 bases between. The CDR3 sequence is CASSLRLNTDTQYF. CDR3 bases: TGTGCCAGCAGCCTTAGATTAAACACAGATACGCAGTATTTT.

This sequence joins TRBV11-3 and TRBJ2-1, with D maybe TRBD2 (6 bases). Germline values: CDR1 SGHNT, CDR2 YENEEA. The germline V and J ends were trimmed by 5 bases and 1 base, with 15 bases remaining between them. The CDR3 is 16 amino acids. The CDR3: CASSPPAGRSYNEQFF. Here the CDR3 DNA reads TGTGCCAGCAGCCCCCCGGCGGGGAGGTCCTACAATGAGCAGTTCTTC.

The chain combines TRBV5-6 with TRBJ2-7; 7 bases map to TRBD1. Germline values: CDR1 SGHDT, CDR2 YYEEEE. With 4 bases clipped from V and 2 bases from J, the junction kept 6 bases outside the gene matches. This CDR3 contains 14 residues. CDR3 coding DNA: TGTGCCAGCAGCCTGGCGCAGGGGGCCTACGAGCAGTACTTC. Translation gives CASSLAQGAYEQYF.

The V and J genes are TRBV30 and TRBJ1-5, with D maybe TRBD1 (5 bases). V was cut by 5 bases and J by 3 bases, with 17 bases left in between. CDR1 GTSNPN and CDR2 SVGIG come from the germline V gene (reference sequence). The CDR3 sequence is 15 residues long. The CDR3 loop is CAWSKGLLPNQPQHF. The CDR3 nucleotides are TGTGCCTGGTCGAAGGGGCTCCTACCCAATCAGCCCCAGCATTTT.

This clone was counted a single time. The chain recombines TRBV2 with TRBJ2-1; 8 positions agree with TRBD2. CDR1 is SNHLY and CDR2 is FYNNEI in the germline V gene. The CDR3 is made up of 16 amino acids. The ends lost 7 bases at V and 7 bases at J; junction bases unmatched: 15. CDR3 bases: TGTGCCAGCATCGGTGGAAGCGGGAGACAGTATAATGAGCAGTTCTTC. Translated, it gives CASIGGSGRQYNEQFF.

V usage is TRBV7-8 and J usage is TRBJ1-2, with 10 bases matching TRBD1. CDR1 is SGHVS, CDR2 FQNEAQ, per germline. This CDR3 region has 15 residues. J was trimmed by 3 bases and V by 1 base; bases with no gene match: 2. This CDR3 reads CASSLEDRGDYGYTF. The CDR3 DNA sequence: TGTGCCAGCAGCTTAGAGGACAGGGGGGACTATGGCTACACCTTC.

The rearrangement uses TRBV4-2 and TRBJ2-3, with TRBD2 as a possible D gene (5 bases). The V end was cut by 0 bases, the J end by 4 bases, with 11 bases between. Germline V gene data show CDR1 as LGHNA and CDR2 as YNFKEQ. This CDR3 contains 15 residues. The CDR3 protein is CASSQEWKAADTQYF. The CDR3 nucleotides are TGTGCCAGCAGCCAAGAGTGGAAAGCGGCAGATACGCAGTATTTT.

V usage is TRBV5-6 and J usage is TRBJ1-2; 7 bases match TRBD1. V lost 4 bases and J lost 1; bases outside the gene matches: 7. CDR3 length: 15 amino acids. Per germline, CDR1 SGHDT and CDR2 YYEEEE. CDR3 residues: CASSARDRYNYGYTF. CDR3 DNA: TGTGCCAGCAGCGCCCGGGACAGATATAACTATGGCTACACCTTC.